Below, 3 T cell receptor beta chains from the same sample are listed, as sequenced in a study of glioma-infiltrating T cells after dendritic cell vaccination. This table comes from immunoSEQ multiplex PCR, and its TCRdb copy is limited to in-frame clones, with some not included. The sample shows approximately 99,000 clones, roughly 80% of them seen only once. Time point indicated: after dendritic cell vaccination, including at tumor progression/relapse. The sequences come from blood, collected after dendritic cell vaccination. The receptors originated from a human donor with glioblastoma.

The chain is built from TRBV5-1 and TRBJ2-7; 8 nucleotides line up with TRBD2. Germline CDR1 SGHRS, CDR2 YFSETQ. V trimming: 5 bases; J trimming: 4 bases; junction bases outside the gene matches: 8. This CDR3 spans 14 amino acids. CDR3 nucleotide sequence: TGCGCCAGCAGAAGTAGCGGGGCCTCTTACGAGCAGTACTTC. This codes for CASRSSGASYEQYF.

This clone has a handful of counts. This chain uses TRBV7-2 with TRBJ2-1; 8 positions match TRBD2. The germline CDR1 and CDR2 sequences are SGHTA and FQGNSA. The V segment lost 5 bases and the J segment 11 bases; nucleotides outside the gene matches: 5. CDR3 length: 12 residues. The CDR3 DNA reads as TGTGCCAGCAGCCGCAGCGGGGGCCAGCAGTTCTTC. This translates into CASSRSGGQQFF.

The V and J genes are TRBV4-1 and TRBJ2-3; a weak D match, TRBD1 (5 bases). The V end was cut by 0 bases, the J end by 3 bases, with 16 bases between. Germline V CDR1 and CDR2: MGHRA, YSYEKL. CDR3 length: 17 residues. The CDR3 DNA sequence: TGCGCCAGCAGCCAAGATGTGGTGACAGTGGGAACAGATACGCAGTATTTT. Its translation is CASSQDVVTVGTDTQYF.